This T cell receptor beta chain was identified in a study of regulatory T cells in long-lasting Graves disease. Study-level results: Favored usage of TRBV28, TRBJ1-2 and TRBJ2-5 was recorded in persistent disease.

Time point in this sample: persistent/refractory GD, antithyroid drugs over 5 years with positive TRAb. PBMC-extracted RNA yielded the TCR library. The authors drew patients from an endocrinology department in Xi'an, China. A note on this clonotype: Its antigen is undetermined.

iRepertoire HTBI primers and Arm-PCR of CDR3 regions built TCR beta libraries. MiXCR was run by TCRdb on the multiplex PCR reads, yielding one entry per CDR3 protein. The sample holds 700,000 or so distinct CDR3 sequences, about 32% seen once. This CDR3 has 17 residues. J gave up 6 bases and V 5 bases, and 7 bases lay outside the gene matches. Germline V gene sequence: CDR1 MNHEY, CDR2 SMNVEV (reference sequence). The sequencing used peripheral blood mononuclear cells (PBMCs), collected when the disease was refractory, from a patient treated with antithyroid drugs. V is TRBV27 and J is TRBJ2-1; 16 nucleotides agree with TRBD2. The TCR sequence derives from a female donor with Graves disease. CDR3 sequence (DNA): TGTGCCAGCAGTGCGCCGGGACTAGCGGGAGGGGCCAATGAGCAGTTCTTC. Residues: CASSAPGLAGGANEQFF.